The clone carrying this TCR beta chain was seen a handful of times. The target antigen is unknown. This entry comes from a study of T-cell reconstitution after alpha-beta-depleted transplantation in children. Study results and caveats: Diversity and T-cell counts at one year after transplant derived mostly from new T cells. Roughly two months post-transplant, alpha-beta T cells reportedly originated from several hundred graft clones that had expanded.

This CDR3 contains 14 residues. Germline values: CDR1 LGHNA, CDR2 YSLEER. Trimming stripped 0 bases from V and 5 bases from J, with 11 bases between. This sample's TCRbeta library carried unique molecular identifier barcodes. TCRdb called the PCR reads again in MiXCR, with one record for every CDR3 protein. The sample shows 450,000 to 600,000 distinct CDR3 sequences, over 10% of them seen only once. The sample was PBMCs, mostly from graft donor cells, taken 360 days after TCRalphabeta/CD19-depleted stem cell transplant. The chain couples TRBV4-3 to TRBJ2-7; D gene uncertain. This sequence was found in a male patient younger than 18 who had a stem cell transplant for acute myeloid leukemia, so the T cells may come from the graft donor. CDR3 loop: CASSQDPVRNEQYF. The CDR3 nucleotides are TGCGCCAGCAGCCAAGATCCGGTCAGAAACGAGCAGTACTTC.